This TCR beta chain originates from a study of post-analysis software for immune sequencing data. Study as a whole: Disease trajectories encompassed relapsing-remitting, secondary progressive and progressive-relapsing multiple sclerosis. Study findings and constraints: Same-batch samples co-clustered strongly by F measure. Five TRBV segments occurring more often in patients than controls included TRBV5-6, TRBV5-1 and TRBV20-1. Controls significantly exceeded multiple sclerosis patients in normalized Chao1 diversity.

With regard to this clonotype: Its antigen is as yet unknown.

Presence of unique molecular identifiers characterized the TCR beta cDNA libraries. The source material, roughly 0.85 to 10 million T cells, gave rise to 500,000 or so cDNA molecules. TCRdb processed the PCR reads anew with MiXCR; each CDR3 protein has one entry. This table has over 700,000 distinct CDR3 sequences, 25% to 30% appearing once. CDR3 length: 15 amino acids. The J segment lost 4 bases and the V segment lost 1 base, leaving 6 bases of the junction unmatched. Germline assignment: CDR1 SGHAT and CDR2 FQNNGV. The V gene is TRBV11-2, the J gene TRBJ1-2, with 7 bases fitting TRBD1. The specimen sequenced was blood. This TCR was recovered from a girl aged 10-17 years with multiple sclerosis. CDR3 loop: CASSLVQGQLYGYTF. Written as DNA, the CDR3 is TGTGCCAGCAGCTTAGTCCAGGGACAGCTCTATGGCTACACCTTC.